These 10 T cell receptor beta chains came from one sample sequenced in a study of blood T cells in healthy people across ages. With a J-beta primer mix and a sample-barcoded 5' primer, a second PCR ran about 7 to 11 cycles. TCRdb recomputed calls from the 5' RACE reads with MiXCR, one row per CDR3 protein. The sample includes 1.5 million to 2 million distinct CDR3 sequences, 28% seen only once; the top ten take 7.7%. Source material: blood. The receptors shown here come from a woman aged 25 to 39 in good health.

The genes are TRBV5-1 and TRBJ2-2, with 11 bases that match TRBD2. In germline, CDR1 is SGHRS, CDR2 YFSETQ. The V and J ends lost 1 base and 7 bases, in that order; junction bases with no gene match: 6. The CDR3 loop spans 16 amino acids. The CDR3 coding sequence is TGCGCCAGCAGCTTGACTAGCGGGGGTTCGATCGGGGAGCTGTTTTTT. It encodes CASSLTSGGSIGELFF.

This clonotype occurred a few times. This chain connects TRBV5-1 to TRBJ2-5, with D perhaps matching TRBD1 or TRBD2 (5 bases each). Trimming removed 1 base from V and 7 bases from J, with 11 bases in between. CDR1 and CDR2 from the germline V gene are SGHRS and YFSETQ. This CDR3 is built from 13 residues. CDR3 sequence (DNA): TGCGCCAGCAGCTTGATCAGGGACGGGACCCAGTACTTC. This sequence encodes CASSLIRDGTQYF.

This clonotype was detected ten times or more. The chain recombines TRBV7-7 with TRBJ2-7, with D perhaps TRBD1 (5 bases). CDR1 is SSHAT and CDR2 is FNYEAQ in the germline V gene (reference sequence). The CDR3 sequence is 14 residues long. Trimming took 0 bases from V and 2 from J, leaving 8 bases between them. The CDR3 spells CASSLAPGTYEQYF. CDR3 DNA sequence: TGTGCCAGCAGCTTAGCGCCAGGGACCTACGAGCAGTACTTC.

A note on this clonotype: One base away lies a much larger clone, so this may be a sequencing read error. V usage is TRBV2 and J usage is TRBJ2-5; TRBD1 or TRBD2 may be the D gene (5 bases each). V lost 4 bases and J lost 6, with 15 bases in between. The CDR3 extends over 14 amino acids. Germline assignment: CDR1 SNHLY and CDR2 FYNNEI. The CDR3 loop reads CASSGDRSAKTQYF. The CDR3 region has the DNA TGTGCCAGCAGTGGGGACCGTAGTGCAAAGACCCAGTACTTC.

The CDR3 DNA reads as TGCAGTGCCACAACTAGGGATACGCAGCATTTT. Its translation: CSATTRDTQHF. The gene calls are TRBV20-1 and TRBJ2-3; no clear D. The J call may be wrong; the DNA end is better matched by TRBJ1-5. Germline lookup yields CDR1 DFQATT and CDR2 SNEGSKA (reference sequence). This CDR3 contains 11 residues.

This CDR3 is CASSPGTSGGPGEETQFF. As DNA, the CDR3 is TGTGCCAGCAGCCCAGGGACTAGCGGGGGCCCCGGGGAGGAGACCCAGTTCTTC. This chain connects TRBV6-1 to TRBJ2-1, with TRBD2 identical over 14 bases. The germline V gene has CDR1 MNHNS and CDR2 SASEGT. The CDR3 loop spans 18 amino acids. J was trimmed by 13 bases and V by 6 bases; bases with no gene match: 20.

This clonotype was seen a few times. The chain joins TRBV28 to TRBJ2-5, with 7 bases that match TRBD2. Gene TRBJ2-7 matches the end of the DNA better, so the J call may be wrong. Germline CDR1 MDHEN, CDR2 SYDVKM. This CDR3 comprises 14 residues. The CDR3 protein is CASTGGRVGYEQYF. In DNA form, the CDR3 reads TGTGCCAGCACCGGGGGGAGGGTAGGGTACGAGCAGTACTTC.

This clonotype was picked up many times. V gene TRBV12-3 or TRBV12-4 combines with J gene TRBJ1-2, with D possibly matching TRBD1 (5 bases). CDR3 length: 13 residues. The V end lost 6 bases, the J end lost 8 bases, and 16 bases lay between the germline ends. The CDR3: CASRRGRVTGYTF. CDR3 nucleotides: TGTGCCAGCAGGAGGGGCAGGGTAACAGGCTACACCTTC.

This clonotype was recorded at least ten times. The V and J genes are TRBV27 and TRBJ2-1, with TRBD2 identical over 7 bases. Trimming cost V 8 bases and J 3 bases; bases outside gene matches: 13. The CDR3 consists of 16 residues. In germline, CDR1 is MNHEY, CDR2 SMNVEV (reference sequence). Here the CDR3 DNA reads TGTGCCAGCGGGAACCCTAGCGGATGGGACTACAATGAGCAGTTCTTC. Its protein is CASGNPSGWDYNEQFF.

V usage is TRBV10-3 and J usage is TRBJ1-5; 7 bases match TRBD1. The CDR3 loop spans 14 amino acids. The V gene's germline CDR1 is ENHRY and CDR2 SYGVKD. V lost 3 bases and J lost 7; bases outside the gene matches: 6. The CDR3 reads CAISDPRGDQPQHF. In DNA, the CDR3 is TGTGCCATCAGTGACCCCAGGGGGGACCAGCCCCAGCATTTT.